The clone carrying this TCR beta chain was counted only a few times. Germline V CDR1 and CDR2: DFQATT, SNEGSKA (reference sequence). This CDR3 is 13 amino acids long. Trimming took 6 bases from V and 3 from J; bases not matched to a gene: 8. These data belong to a study of response to subunit inactivated influenza vaccine. TCRdb re-called the RT-PCR reads through MiXCR, storing one row per CDR3 protein. The table records roughly 630,000 distinct CDR3 sequences, approximately 14% of them present only once. The chain has TRBV20-1 and TRBJ2-7, with 7 positions matching TRBD1. The specimen was PBMCs from blood, collected around 14 days before vaccination. This clonotype was obtained from a man aged 45-65 years who received an inactivated influenza vaccine. For the CDR3, the DNA is TGCAGTGCAGCACAGGGGCAGTTCTACGAGCAGTACTTC. It translates to CSAAQGQFYEQYF.